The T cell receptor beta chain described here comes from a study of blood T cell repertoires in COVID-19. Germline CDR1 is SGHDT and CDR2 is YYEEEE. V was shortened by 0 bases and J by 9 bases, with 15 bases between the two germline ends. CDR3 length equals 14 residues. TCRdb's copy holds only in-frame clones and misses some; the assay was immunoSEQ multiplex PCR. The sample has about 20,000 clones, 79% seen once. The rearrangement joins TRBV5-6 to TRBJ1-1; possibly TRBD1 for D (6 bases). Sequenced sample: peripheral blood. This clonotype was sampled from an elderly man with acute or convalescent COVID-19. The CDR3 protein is CASSLVGNRAQAFF. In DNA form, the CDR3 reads TGTGCCAGCAGCTTGGTAGGAAACAGGGCGCAAGCTTTCTTT.